This T cell receptor (beta chain) was documented in a study of blood T cell repertoires in COVID-19. Study details: The cDNA or gDNA used as material had been derived from T cells, B-cell-depleted T cells, or PBMCs.

Methods used by the authors: Cell counts per sample came from amplifying reference gene primers. Sequenced by immunoSEQ multiplex PCR; TCRdb stores in-frame clones only, minus some. That table supplies the V and J calls and clone size; D and trimming were determined from the DNA. In the table there are almost 200,000 clones, about 90% of which are singletons. Categorization into cohorts depended on clinical history that participants reported. Recovered status applied to Cohort 3 donors who had two consecutive negative PCRs. It also applied to those with clearance or with symptom resolution. The origin of this receptor is a woman younger than 35 who had recovered from COVID-19. The sample comprised PBMCs or T cells enriched from blood (not recorded which).

The CDR3 sequence: CASRPRTGGNEKLFF. The CDR3 bases are TGTGCCAGCAGACCAAGGACAGGGGGCAATGAAAAACTGTTTTTT. The chain links TRBV7-9 to TRBJ1-4, with TRBD1 matching 11 bases. This CDR3 contains 15 residues. Per germline, CDR1 SEHNR and CDR2 FQNEAQ (reference sequence). The J segment lost 5 bases and the V segment lost 6 bases, leaving 5 bases of the junction unmatched.